What follows is one T cell receptor beta chain and its context. Amplification used 60 Vbeta primers and 13 Jbeta primers. Repertoires were generated with immunoSEQ multiplex PCR, while TCRdb's copy carries only in-frame clones and drops some. Found here are under 250,000 clones, roughly 84% of them singletons; the top ten hold approximately 1.5%. This sample is part of a study of cytomegalovirus exposure and HLA in healthy donors. Across the study: Roughly 80 million unique TCRs from HLA-typed donors made up an early data release.

This CDR3 is 12 amino acids long. Germline lookup yields CDR1 MDHEN and CDR2 SYDVKM. The V and J ends lost 3 bases and 6 bases respectively, with 6 bases between them. This receptor was taken from a man aged 50 to 60 in good health and CMV-seronegative. Sequencing was performed on PBMCs. The chain employs TRBV28 and TRBJ2-1, with a possible D match to TRBD2 (5 bases). The CDR3: CASSFAGNEQFF. Here the CDR3 DNA reads TGTGCCAGCAGTTTCGCGGGCAATGAGCAGTTCTTC.